This TCR beta chain is drawn from a study of T cell responses to AZD1222 COVID-19 vaccine. The overall study: The study pooled second doses at about 4 or about 12 weeks.

Assay: immunoSEQ multiplex PCR; the TCRdb copy retains only in-frame clones and omits some. The top ten clones hold 45% of a sample with 93,000 or so clones, about nine tenths of them seen once. Study-wide results and caveats: Among the donors, most were white British and more were female, and clonal diversity was possibly underestimated. There were vaccine-associated CD4 TCRs across spike, dominant at 160-218 and 743-854.

Germline CDR1 and CDR2: SGHRS and YFSETQ. This CDR3 is built from 16 residues. The V and J ends lost 4 bases and 7 bases, in that order; junction bases with no gene match: 12. As for this clone: What it binds is unknown.

The chain has TRBV5-1 and TRBJ2-1; TRBD1 matches at 9 bases. The sample consisted of peripheral blood, taken on day 0 of AZD1222 vaccination. This TCR derives from an adult in good health. The CDR3 loop is CASSNYRGRIVNEQFF. CDR3 bases: TGCGCCAGCAGCAACTACAGGGGGCGTATTGTGAATGAGCAGTTCTTC.